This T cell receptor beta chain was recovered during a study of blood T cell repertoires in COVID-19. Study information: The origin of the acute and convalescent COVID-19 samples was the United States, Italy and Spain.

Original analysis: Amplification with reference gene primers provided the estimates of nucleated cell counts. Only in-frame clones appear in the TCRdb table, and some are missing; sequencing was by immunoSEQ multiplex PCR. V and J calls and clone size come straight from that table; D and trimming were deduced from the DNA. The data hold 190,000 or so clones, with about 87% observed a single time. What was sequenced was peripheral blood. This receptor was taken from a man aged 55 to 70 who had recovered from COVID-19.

In DNA, the CDR3 is TGCAGCGTTAAGACAGGGGGCGCCTACGAGCAGTACTTC. Protein product: CSVKTGGAYEQYF. V usage is TRBV29-1 and J usage is TRBJ2-7, with 10 bases fitting TRBD1. The CDR3 has 13 residues. Germline V gene lookup returns CDR1 SQVTM and CDR2 ANQGSEA. With V trimmed by 5 bases and J by 2 bases, 3 bases remained unmatched.